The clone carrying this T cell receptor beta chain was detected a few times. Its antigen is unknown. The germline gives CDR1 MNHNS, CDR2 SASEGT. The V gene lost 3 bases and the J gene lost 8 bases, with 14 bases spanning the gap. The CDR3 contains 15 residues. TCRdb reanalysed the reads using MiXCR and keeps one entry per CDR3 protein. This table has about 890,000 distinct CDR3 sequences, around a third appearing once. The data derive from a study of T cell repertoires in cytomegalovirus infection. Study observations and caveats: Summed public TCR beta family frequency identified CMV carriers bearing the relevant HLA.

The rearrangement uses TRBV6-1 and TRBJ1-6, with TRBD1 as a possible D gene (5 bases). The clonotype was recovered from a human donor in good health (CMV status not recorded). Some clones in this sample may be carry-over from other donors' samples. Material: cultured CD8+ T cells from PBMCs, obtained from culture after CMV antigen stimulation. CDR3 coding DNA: TGTGCCAGCAGTGAGCGACAGATTATCGATTCACCCCTCCACTTT. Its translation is CASSERQIIDSPLHF.